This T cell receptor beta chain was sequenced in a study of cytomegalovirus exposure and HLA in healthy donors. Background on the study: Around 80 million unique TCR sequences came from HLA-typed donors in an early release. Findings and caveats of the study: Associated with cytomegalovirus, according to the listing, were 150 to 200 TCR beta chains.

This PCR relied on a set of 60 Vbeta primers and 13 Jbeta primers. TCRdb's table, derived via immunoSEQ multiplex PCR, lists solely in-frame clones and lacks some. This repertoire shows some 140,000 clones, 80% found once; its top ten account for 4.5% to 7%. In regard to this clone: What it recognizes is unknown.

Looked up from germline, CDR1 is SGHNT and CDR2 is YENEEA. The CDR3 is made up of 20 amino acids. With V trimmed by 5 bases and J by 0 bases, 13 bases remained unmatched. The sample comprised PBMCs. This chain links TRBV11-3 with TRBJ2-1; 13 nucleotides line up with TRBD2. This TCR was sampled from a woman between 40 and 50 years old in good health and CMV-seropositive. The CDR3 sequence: CASSKRGTSGTLSSYNEQFF. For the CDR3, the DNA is TGTGCCAGCAGCAAAAGAGGGACTAGCGGGACCCTAAGCTCCTACAATGAGCAGTTCTTC.